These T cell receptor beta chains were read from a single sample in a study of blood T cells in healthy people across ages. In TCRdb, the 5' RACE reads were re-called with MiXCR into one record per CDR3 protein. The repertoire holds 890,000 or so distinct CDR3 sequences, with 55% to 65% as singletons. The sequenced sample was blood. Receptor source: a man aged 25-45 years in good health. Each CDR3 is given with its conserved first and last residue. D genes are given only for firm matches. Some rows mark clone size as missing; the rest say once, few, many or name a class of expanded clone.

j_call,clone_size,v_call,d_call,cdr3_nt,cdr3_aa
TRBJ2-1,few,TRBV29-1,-,TGCAGCGTTGGGACAGACAATGAGCAGTTCTTC,CSVGTDNEQFF
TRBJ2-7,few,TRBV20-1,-,TGCAGTGCTCCAGGGGACTACGAGCAGTACTTC,CSAPGDYEQYF
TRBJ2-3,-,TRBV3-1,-,TGTGCCAGCAGCCACGGCACGACCACAGATACGCAGTATTTT,CASSHGTTTDTQYF
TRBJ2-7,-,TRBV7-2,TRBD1,TGTGCCAGCAGCTTAGCGTGGGGACAGCACCCCTACGAGCAGTACTTC,CASSLAWGQHPYEQYF
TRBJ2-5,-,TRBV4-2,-,TGTGCCAGCAGCGTACACTTTCAAGAGACCCAGTACTTC,CASSVHFQETQYF
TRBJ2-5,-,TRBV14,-,TGTGCCAGCAGCCAAGGGACATCCGGGCAGTACTTC,CASSQGTSGQYF
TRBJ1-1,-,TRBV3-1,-,TGTGCCAGCAGCCAAATCAACACTGAAGCTTTCTTT,CASSQINTEAFF
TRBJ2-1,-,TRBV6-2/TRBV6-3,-,TGTGCCAGCAGTCCCTCCCCCCACCGGTATGGGCAGTTCTTC,CASSPSPHRYGQFF
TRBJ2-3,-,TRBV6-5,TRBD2,TGTGCCAGCATCCCCCGAGGAAGCGGGGGACGAGATACGCAGTATTTT,CASIPRGSGGRDTQYF
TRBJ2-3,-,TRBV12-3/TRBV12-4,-,TGTGCCAGCAGTGTTGGGGACTCCCTCTTAGATACGCAGTATTTT,CASSVGDSLLDTQYF
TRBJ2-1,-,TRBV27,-,TGTGCCAGCAGTTGGTCCCTCAGGTCCTCCTCCTACAATGAGCAGTTCTTC,CASSWSLRSSSYNEQFF
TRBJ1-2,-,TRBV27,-,TGTGCCAGCAGTTTACGGGACGGAGCTAACTATGGCTACACCTTC,CASSLRDGANYGYTF
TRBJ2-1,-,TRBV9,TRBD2,TGTGCCAGCAGTTTCGGGACTAGCGGACTCTACAATGAGCAGTTCTTC,CASSFGTSGLYNEQFF
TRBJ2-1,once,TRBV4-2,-,TGTGCCAGCAGCCAAGAGGGCTATTTGGACAATGAGCAGTTCTTC,CASSQEGYLDNEQFF
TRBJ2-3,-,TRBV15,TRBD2,TGTGCCACCAGCCGGATAGCGGGAACCACAGATACGCAGTATTTT,CATSRIAGTTDTQYF
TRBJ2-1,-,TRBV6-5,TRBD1,TGTGCCAGCACCGGGGACAGCAACAATGAGCAGTTCTTC,CASTGDSNNEQFF
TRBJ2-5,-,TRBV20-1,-,TGCAGTGCTAGAGTGGTAGGGAAGGGAGAGACCCAGTACTTC,CSARVVGKGETQYF
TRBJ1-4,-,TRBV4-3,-,TGCGCCAGCAGCCTCAGACGGGTTGATTCGGCGACAACTAATGAAAAACTGTTTTTT,CASSLRRVDSATTNEKLFF
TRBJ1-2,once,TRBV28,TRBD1,TGTGCCAGCAAATCGGGACAGGGAATCGCGTATGGTGGCTACACCTTC,CASKSGQGIAYGGYTF
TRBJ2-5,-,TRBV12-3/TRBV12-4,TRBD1,TGTGCCAGCAGTCGCGACAGGGAAAAGTACTTC,CASSRDREKYF
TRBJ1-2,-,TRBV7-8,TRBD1,TGTGCCAGCAGCTTGGGTGGCTGGGACAGGGATAACTATGGCTACACCTTC,CASSLGGWDRDNYGYTF
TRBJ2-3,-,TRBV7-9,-,TGTGCCAGCAGCTTAGTCCCGTCGTCACGCGGTACGCAGTATTTT,CASSLVPSSRGTQYF
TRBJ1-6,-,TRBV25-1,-,TGTGCCAGCAGTTTTGGAGACGGTAATTCACCCCTCCACTTT,CASSFGDGNSPLHF
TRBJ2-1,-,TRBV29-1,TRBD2,TGCAGCGGACTAGCTACGAATGGTAATGAGCAGTTCTTC,CSGLATNGNEQFF
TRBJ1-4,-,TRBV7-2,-,TGTGCCAGCAGCTTAGAGCCCAGGGGTGAAAAACTGTTTTTT,CASSLEPRGEKLFF
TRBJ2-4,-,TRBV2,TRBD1,TGTGCCGGACAGGGACTCCTAGCCAAAAACATTCAGTACTTC,CAGQGLLAKNIQYF
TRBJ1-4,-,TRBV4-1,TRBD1,TGCGCCAGCAGCCATCTCAATACAGGGGGTAGGGAAAAACTGTTTTTT,CASSHLNTGGREKLFF